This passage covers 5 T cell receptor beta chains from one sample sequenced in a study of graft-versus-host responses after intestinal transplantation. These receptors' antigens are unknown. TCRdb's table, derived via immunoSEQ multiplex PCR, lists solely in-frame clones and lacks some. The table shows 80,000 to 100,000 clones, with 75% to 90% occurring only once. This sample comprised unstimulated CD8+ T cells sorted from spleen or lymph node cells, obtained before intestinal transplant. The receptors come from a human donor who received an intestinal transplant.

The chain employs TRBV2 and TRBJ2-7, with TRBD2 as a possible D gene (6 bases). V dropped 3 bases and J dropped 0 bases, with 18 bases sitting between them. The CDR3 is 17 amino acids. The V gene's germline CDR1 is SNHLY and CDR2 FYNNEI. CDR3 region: CASSDIRGGVGSYEQYF. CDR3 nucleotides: TGTGCCAGCAGTGATATCAGAGGAGGGGTCGGCTCCTACGAGCAGTACTTC.

CDR3 loop: CASSGTGTSYEQYF. As DNA, the CDR3 is TGTGCCAGCAGTGGGACAGGGACATCCTACGAGCAGTACTTC. The rearrangement joins TRBV28 to TRBJ2-7, with TRBD1 matching over 9 bases. V was clipped by 5 bases and J by 1 base; unmatched bases: 3. The CDR3 sequence is 14 residues long. The V gene's germline CDR1 is MDHEN and CDR2 SYDVKM.

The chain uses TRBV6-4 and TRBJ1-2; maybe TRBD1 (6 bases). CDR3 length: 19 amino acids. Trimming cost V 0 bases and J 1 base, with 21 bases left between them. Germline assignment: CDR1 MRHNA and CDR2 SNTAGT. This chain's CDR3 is CASSDSGRALLGGNYGYTF. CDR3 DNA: TGTGCCAGCAGTGACTCCGGCCGCGCTTTGCTAGGGGGTAACTATGGCTACACCTTC.

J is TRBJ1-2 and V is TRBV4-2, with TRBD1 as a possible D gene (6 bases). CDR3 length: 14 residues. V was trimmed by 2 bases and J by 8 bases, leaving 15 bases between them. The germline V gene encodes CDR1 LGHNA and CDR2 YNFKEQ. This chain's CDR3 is CASSQNQGWRGYTF. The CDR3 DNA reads TGTGCCAGCAGCCAAAACCAGGGGTGGCGAGGCTACACCTTC.

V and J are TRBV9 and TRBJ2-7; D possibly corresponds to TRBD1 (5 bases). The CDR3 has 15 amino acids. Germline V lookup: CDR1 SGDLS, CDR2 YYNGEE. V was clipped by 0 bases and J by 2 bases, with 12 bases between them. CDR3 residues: CASSVGTGPTYEQYF. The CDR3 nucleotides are TGTGCCAGCAGCGTAGGTACAGGTCCAACCTACGAGCAGTACTTC.